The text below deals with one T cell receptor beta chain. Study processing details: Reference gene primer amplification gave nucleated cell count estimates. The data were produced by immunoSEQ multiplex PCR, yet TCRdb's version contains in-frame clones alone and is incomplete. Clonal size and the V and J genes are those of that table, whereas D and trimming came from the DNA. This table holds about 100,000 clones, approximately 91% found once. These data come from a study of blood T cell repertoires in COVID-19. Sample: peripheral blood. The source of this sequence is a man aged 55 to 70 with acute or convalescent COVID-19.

CDR3 nucleotide sequence: TGCGCCAGCAGCCAAGACAGGTCTACCGGGGAGCTGTTTTTT. Amino acid sequence: CASSQDRSTGELFF. The chain is built from TRBV4-1 and TRBJ2-2, with unresolved D. The CDR3 has 14 residues. Looked up from germline, CDR1 is MGHRA and CDR2 is YSYEKL. With 0 bases removed from V and 5 bases from J, the gap between germline ends came to 7 bases.